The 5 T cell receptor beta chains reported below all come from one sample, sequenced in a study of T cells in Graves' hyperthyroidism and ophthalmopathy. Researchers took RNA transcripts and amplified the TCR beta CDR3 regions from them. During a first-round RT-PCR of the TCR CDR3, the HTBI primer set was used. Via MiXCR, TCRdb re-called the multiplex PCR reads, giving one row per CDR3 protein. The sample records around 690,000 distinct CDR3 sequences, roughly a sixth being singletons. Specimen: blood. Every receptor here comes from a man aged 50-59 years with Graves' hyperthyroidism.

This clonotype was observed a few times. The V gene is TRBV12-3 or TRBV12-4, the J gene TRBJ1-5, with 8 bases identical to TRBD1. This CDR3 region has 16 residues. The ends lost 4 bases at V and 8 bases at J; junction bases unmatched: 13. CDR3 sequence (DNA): TGTGCCAGCAGTTCCGGGGACAGGCCTAAAGGGGAGCCCCAGCATTTT. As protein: CASSSGDRPKGEPQHF.

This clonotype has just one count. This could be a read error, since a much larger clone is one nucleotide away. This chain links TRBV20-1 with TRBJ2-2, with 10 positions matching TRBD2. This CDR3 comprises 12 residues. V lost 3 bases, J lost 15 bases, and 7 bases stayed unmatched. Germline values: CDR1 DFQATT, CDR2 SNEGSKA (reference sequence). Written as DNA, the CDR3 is TGCAGTGCTAGTACTAGCGGGATGGGAGTGTTTTTT. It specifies CSASTSGMGVFF.

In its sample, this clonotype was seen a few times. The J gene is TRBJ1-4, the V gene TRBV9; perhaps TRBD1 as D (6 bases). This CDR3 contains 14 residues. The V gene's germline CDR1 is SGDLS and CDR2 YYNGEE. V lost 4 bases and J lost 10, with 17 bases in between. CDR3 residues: CASSQGGRGVKLFF. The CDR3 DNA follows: TGTGCCAGCAGCCAAGGGGGTCGAGGGGTAAAACTGTTTTTT.

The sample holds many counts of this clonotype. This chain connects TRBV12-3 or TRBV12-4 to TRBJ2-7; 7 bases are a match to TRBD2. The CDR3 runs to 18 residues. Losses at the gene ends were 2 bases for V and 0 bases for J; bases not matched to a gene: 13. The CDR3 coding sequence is TGTGCCAGCAGTTTAAGGGGAGGGCTAGCGGTCCCCTCCTACGAGCAGTACTTC. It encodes CASSLRGGLAVPSYEQYF.

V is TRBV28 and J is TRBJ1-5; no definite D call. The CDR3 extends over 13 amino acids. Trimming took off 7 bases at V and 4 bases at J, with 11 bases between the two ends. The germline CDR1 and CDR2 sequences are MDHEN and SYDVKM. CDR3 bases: TGTGCCAGCACCGTGACGAAGAATCAGCCCCAGCATTTT. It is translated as CASTVTKNQPQHF.